This T cell receptor beta chain originates from a study of graft-versus-host responses after intestinal transplantation. The CDR3 length is 16 residues. J gave up 5 bases and V 4 bases, and 9 bases lay outside the gene matches. For this clone: The antigen remains undetermined.

TCRdb's table, derived via immunoSEQ multiplex PCR, lists solely in-frame clones and lacks some. The data contain tens of thousands of clones, 90% to 95% of them singletons. Source: unstimulated CD4+ T cells sorted from spleen or lymph node cells, taken before transplant. The sequence derives from a human donor who was the organ donor for an intestinal transplant. This chain links TRBV23-1 with TRBJ2-1, with 9 bases fitting TRBD1. TRBV23-1 is filed as an ORF, its function uncertain. DNA for the CDR3: TGCGCCAGCAGTCTTAGAGGACAGGGGTTTCACAATGAGCAGTTCTTC. Residues: CASSLRGQGFHNEQFF.